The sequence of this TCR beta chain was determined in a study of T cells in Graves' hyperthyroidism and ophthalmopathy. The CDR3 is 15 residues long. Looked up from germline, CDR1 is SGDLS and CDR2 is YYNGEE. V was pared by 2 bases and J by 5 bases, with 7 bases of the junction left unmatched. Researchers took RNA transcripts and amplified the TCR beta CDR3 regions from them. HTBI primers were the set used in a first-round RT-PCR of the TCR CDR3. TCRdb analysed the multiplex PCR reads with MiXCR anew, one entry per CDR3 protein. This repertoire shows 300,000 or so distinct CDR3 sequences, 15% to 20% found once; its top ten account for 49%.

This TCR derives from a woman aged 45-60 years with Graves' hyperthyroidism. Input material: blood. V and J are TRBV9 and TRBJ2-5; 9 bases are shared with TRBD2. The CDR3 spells CASSVPAGGPETQYF. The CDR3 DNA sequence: TGTGCCAGCAGCGTCCCGGCGGGGGGGCCTGAGACCCAGTACTTC.